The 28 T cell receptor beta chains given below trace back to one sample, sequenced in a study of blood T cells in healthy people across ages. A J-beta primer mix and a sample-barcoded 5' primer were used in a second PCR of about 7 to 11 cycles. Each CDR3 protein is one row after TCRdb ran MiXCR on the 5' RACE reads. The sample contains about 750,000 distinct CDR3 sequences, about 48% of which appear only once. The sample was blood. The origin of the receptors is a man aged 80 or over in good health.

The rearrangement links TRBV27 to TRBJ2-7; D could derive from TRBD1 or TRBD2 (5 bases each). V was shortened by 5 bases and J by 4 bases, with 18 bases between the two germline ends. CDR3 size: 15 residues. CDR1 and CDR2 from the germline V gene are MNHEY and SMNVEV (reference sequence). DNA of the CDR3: TGTGCCAGCAGTCCCAGGGTCCAGAGGGCTTACGAGCAGTACTTC. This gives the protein CASSPRVQRAYEQYF.

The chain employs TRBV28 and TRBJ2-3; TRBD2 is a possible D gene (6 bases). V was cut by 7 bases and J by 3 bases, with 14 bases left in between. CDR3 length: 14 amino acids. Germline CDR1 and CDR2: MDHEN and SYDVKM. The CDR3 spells CASTFGGRTDTQYF. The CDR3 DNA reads TGTGCCAGCACCTTCGGGGGTCGGACAGATACGCAGTATTTT.

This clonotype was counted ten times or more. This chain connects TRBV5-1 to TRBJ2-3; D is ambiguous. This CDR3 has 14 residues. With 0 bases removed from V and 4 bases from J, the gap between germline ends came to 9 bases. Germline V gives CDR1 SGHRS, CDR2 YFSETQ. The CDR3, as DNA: TGCGCCAGCAGCTTGGTGTCAGTATCAGATACGCAGTATTTT. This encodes CASSLVSVSDTQYF.

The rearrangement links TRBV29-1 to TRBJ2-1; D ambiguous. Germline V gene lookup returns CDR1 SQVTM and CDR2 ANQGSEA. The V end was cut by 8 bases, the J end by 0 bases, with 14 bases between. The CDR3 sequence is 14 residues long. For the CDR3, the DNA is TGCAGCCCTCGGAGCCTAAGCTCCTACAATGAGCAGTTCTTC. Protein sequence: CSPRSLSSYNEQFF.

The DNA of the CDR3 is TGTGCCAGCAGAACCCCCGGGGGCGGGCACAATGAGCAGTACTTC. It codes for CASRTPGGGHNEQYF. The rearrangement joins TRBV28 to TRBJ2-5, with D perhaps assigned TRBD1 or TRBD2 (6 bases each). The CDR3 has 15 amino acids. CDR1 and CDR2 (germline): MDHEN, SYDVKM. V dropped 6 bases and J dropped 11 bases, with 25 bases sitting between them.

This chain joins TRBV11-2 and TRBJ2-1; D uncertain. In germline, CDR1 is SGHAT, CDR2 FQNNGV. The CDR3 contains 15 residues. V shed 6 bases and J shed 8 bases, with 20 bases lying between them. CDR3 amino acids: CASRPSWGPWDEQFF. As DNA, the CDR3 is TGTGCCAGCAGGCCCTCATGGGGTCCTTGGGATGAGCAGTTCTTC.

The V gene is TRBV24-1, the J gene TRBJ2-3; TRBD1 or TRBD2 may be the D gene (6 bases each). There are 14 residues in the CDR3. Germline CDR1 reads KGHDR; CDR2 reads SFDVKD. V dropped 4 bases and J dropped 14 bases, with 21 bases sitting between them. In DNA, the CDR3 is TGTGCCACCAGTGACGGGGGCGTGGACAGATACGCGTATTTT. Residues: CATSDGGVDRYAYF.

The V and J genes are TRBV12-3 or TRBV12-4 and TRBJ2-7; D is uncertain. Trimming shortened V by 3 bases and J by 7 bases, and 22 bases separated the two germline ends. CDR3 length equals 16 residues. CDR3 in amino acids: CASSLERLSSYNEQYF. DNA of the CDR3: TGTGCCAGCAGTTTGGAGAGACTGTCCTCCTACAATGAGCAGTACTTC.

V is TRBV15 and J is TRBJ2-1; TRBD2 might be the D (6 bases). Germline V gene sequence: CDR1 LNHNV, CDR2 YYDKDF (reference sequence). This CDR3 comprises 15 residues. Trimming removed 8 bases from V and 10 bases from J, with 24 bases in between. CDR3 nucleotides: TGTGCCACCGCCATCTTTGGGGGTAGCCGGGGGGAGCAGTTCTTC. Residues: CATAIFGGSRGEQFF.

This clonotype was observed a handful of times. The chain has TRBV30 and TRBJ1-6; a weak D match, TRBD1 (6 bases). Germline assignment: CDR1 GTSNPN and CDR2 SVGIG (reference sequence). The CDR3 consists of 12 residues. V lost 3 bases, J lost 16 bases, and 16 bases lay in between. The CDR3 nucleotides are TGTGCCTGGAGATCATCCGGGACATCTCTCCACTTT. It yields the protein CAWRSSGTSLHF. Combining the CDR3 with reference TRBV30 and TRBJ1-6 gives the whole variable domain SQTIHQWPATLVQPVGSPLSLECTVEGTSNPNLYWYRQAAGRGLQLLFYSVGIGQISSEVPQNLSASRPQDRQFILSSKKLLLSDSGFYLCAWRSSGTSLHFGNGTRLTVT.

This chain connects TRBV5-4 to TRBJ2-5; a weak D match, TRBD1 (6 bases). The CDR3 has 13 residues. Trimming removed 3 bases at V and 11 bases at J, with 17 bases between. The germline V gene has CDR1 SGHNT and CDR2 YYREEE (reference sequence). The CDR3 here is CASSSAGDNEQYF. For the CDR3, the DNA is TGTGCCAGCAGCTCTGCCGGGGACAATGAGCAGTACTTC.

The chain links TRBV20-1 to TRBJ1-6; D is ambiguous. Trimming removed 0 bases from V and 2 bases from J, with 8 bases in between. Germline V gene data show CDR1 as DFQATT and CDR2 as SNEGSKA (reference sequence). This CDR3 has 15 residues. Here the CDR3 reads CSAREGGPYNSPLHF. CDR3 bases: TGCAGTGCTAGAGAGGGTGGACCCTATAATTCACCCCTCCACTTT.

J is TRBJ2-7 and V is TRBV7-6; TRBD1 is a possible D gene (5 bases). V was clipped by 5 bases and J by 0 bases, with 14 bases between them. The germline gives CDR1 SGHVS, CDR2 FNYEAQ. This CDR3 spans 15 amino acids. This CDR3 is CASSPWQGSSYEQYF. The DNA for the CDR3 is TGTGCCAGCAGCCCTTGGCAGGGAAGCTCCTACGAGCAGTACTTC.

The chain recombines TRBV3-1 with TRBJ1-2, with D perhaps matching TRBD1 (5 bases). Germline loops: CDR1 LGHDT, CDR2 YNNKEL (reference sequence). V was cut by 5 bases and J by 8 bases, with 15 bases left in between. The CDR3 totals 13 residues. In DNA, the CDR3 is TGTGCCAGCAGCAGGGACTCCCTCCTCGGCTACACCTTC. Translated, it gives CASSRDSLLGYTF.

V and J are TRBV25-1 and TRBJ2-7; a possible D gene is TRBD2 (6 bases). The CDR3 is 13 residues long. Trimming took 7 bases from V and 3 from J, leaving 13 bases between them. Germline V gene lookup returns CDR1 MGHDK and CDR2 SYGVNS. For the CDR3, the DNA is TGTGCCAGCACTGGGGGACTGGGCTACGAGCAGTACTTC. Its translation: CASTGGLGYEQYF.

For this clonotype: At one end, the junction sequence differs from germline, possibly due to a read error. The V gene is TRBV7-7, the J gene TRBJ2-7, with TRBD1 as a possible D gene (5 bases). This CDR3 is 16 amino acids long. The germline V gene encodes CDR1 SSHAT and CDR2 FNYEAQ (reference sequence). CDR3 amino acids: CASSLGAVGRWDEQYF. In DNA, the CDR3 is TGTGCTAGCAGCTTAGGGGCAGTGGGAAGGTGGGATGAGCAGTACTTC.

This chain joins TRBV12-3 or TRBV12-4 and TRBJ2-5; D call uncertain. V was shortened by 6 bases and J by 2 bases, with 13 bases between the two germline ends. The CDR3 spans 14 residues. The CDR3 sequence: CASSPNGRQETQYF. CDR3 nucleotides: TGTGCCAGCAGCCCCAACGGACGGCAAGAGACCCAGTACTTC.

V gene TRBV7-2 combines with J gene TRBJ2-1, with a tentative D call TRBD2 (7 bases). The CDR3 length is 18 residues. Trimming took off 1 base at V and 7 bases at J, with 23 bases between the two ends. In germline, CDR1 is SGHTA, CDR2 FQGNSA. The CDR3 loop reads CASSLGWGGGPLGNEQFF. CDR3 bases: TGTGCCAGCAGCTTAGGCTGGGGGGGCGGGCCCCTTGGGAATGAGCAGTTCTTC.

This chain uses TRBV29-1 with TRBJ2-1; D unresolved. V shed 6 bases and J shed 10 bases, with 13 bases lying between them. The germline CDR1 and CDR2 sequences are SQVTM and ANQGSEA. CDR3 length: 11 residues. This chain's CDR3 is CSVSGPREQFF. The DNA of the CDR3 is TGCAGCGTCTCCGGCCCCCGGGAGCAGTTCTTC.

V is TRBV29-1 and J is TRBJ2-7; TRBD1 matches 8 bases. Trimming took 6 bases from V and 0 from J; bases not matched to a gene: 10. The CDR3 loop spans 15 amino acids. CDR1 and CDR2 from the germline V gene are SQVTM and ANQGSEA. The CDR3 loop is CSVRGGTGPSYEQYF. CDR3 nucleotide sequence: TGCAGCGTCCGGGGCGGGACAGGACCCTCCTACGAGCAGTACTTC.

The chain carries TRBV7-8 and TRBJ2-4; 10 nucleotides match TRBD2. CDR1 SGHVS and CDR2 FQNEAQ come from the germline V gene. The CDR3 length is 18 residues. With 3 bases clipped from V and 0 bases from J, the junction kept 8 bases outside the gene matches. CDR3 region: CASSLQERGGLAKNIQYF. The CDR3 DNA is TGTGCCAGCAGCTTGCAAGAGCGGGGGGGGCTAGCCAAAAACATTCAGTACTTC. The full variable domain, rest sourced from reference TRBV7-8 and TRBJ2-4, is GAGVSQSPRYKVAKRGQDVALRCDPISGHVSLFWYQQALGQGPEFLTYFQNEAQLDKSGLPSDRFFAERPEGSVSTLKIQRTQQEDSAVYLCASSLQERGGLAKNIQYFGAGTRLSVL.

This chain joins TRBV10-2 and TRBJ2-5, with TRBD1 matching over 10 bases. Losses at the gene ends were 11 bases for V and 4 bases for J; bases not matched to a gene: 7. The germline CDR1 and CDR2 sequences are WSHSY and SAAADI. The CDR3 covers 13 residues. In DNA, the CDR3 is TGCGCCGCCCGGGACAGGGGAAGAGAGACCCAGTACTTC. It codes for CAARDRGRETQYF.

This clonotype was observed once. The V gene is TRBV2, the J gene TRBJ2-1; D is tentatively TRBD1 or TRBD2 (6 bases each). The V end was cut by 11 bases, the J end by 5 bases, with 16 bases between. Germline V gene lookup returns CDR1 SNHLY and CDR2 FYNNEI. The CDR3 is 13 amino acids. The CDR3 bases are TGTGCCCATGCCGGTCGGGGGCACAATGAGCAGTTCTTC. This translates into CAHAGRGHNEQFF.

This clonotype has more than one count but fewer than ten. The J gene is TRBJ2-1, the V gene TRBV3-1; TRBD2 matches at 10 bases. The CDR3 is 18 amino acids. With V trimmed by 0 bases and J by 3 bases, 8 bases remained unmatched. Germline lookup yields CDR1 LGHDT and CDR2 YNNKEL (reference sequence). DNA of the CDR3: TGTGCCAGCAGCCAAGATCAATTAGCGGGAGGTGGCTACAATGAGCAGTTCTTC. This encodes CASSQDQLAGGGYNEQFF.

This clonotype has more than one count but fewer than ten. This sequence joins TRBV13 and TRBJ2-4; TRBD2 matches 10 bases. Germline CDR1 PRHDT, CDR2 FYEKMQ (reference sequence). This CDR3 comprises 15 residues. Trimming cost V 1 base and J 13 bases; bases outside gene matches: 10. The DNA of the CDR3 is TGTGCCAGCAGCTTAGCTAGCGGGAGACCAGGGGAGCAGTACTTC. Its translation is CASSLASGRPGEQYF.

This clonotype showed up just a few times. The CDR3 protein is CAWSVNIMYEQYF. Here the CDR3 DNA reads TGTGCCTGGAGTGTGAACATTATGTACGAGCAGTACTTC. The V call is TRBV30, the J call TRBJ2-5; D not resolved. The end of the DNA is better explained by TRBJ2-7, so the J call may be wrong. The CDR3 consists of 13 residues. Per germline, CDR1 GTSNPN and CDR2 SVGIG (reference sequence).

The CDR3 nucleotides read TGTGCCAACAGACAGGAGGTTACCACTGAAGCTTTCTTT. This gives the protein CANRQEVTTEAFF. The chain recombines TRBV27 with TRBJ1-1; D is possibly TRBD1 (6 bases). Trimming took off 10 bases at V and 4 bases at J, with 16 bases between the two ends. From germline, CDR1 is MNHEY and CDR2 SMNVEV (reference sequence). CDR3 length: 13 residues.

The CDR3 is CASSARTWSSYNEQFF. CDR3 bases: TGCGCCAGCAGCGCCCGGACCTGGAGCTCCTACAATGAGCAGTTCTTC. J is TRBJ2-1 and V is TRBV5-1; D call uncertain. This CDR3 region has 16 residues. Germline CDR1 SGHRS, CDR2 YFSETQ. Deletions cut 4 bases from V and 0 bases from J, with 14 bases between.